The subject of this entry is one T cell receptor (beta chain). Its antigen remains unknown. While the first cohort had around 700 subjects, the donors belonged to the separate validation cohort of about 120 subjects. Repertoires were generated with immunoSEQ multiplex PCR, while TCRdb's copy carries only in-frame clones and drops some. The data contain fewer than 400,000 clones, roughly 88% of them singletons. The data stem from a study of cytomegalovirus exposure and HLA in healthy donors. General study findings and limits: Whilst most TCR sequences proved rare, a subset of public TCRs occurred across many donors. Cytomegalovirus-associated status was assigned to around 160 TCR beta chains. According to reports, the classifier identified cytomegalovirus status with high specificity and sensitivity.

Looked up from germline, CDR1 is MNHEY and CDR2 is SMNVEV (reference sequence). CDR3 length: 11 residues. V was cut by 6 bases and J by 6 bases, with 9 bases left in between. The TCR originated in a man aged 25 to 40 in good health and CMV-seronegative. Material for sequencing was PBMCs. The chain uses TRBV27 and TRBJ2-7; possibly TRBD1 for D (7 bases). The CDR3 DNA is TGTGCCAGCAGCCAGGGGGGCGAGCAGTACTTC. Translated: CASSQGGEQYF.